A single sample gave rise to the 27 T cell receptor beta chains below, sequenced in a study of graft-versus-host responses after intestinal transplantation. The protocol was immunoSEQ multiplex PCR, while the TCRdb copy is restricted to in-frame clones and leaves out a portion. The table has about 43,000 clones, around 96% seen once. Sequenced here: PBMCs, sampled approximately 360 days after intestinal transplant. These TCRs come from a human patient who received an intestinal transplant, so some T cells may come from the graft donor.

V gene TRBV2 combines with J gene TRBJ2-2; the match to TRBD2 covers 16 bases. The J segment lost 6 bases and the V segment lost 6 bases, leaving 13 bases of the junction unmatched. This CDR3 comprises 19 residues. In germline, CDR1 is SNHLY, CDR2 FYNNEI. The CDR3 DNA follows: TGTGCCAGCAGACTACGACCGGGACTAGCGGGGGGGCCTCCCGGGGAGCTGTTTTTT. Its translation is CASRLRPGLAGGPPGELFF.

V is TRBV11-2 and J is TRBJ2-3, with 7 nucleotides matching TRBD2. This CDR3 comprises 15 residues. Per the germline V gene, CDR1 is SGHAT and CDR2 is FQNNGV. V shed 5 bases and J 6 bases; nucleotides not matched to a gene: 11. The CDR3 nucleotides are TGTGCCAGCAGCCCAGCCGGGACTATGGCGGATACGCAGTATTTT. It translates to CASSPAGTMADTQYF.

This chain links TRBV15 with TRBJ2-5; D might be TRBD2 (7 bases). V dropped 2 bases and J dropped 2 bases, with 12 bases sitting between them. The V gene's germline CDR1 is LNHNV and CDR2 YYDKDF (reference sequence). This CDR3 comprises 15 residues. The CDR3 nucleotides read TGTGCCACCAGCAGAAGGGGGACTAAACAAGAGACCCAGTACTTC. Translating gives CATSRRGTKQETQYF.

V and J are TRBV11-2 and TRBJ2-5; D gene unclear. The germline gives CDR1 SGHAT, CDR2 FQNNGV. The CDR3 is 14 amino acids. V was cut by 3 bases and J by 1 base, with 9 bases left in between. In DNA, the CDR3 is TGTGCCAGCAGCTTGCACAGCCTCCAAGAGACCCAGTACTTC. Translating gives CASSLHSLQETQYF.

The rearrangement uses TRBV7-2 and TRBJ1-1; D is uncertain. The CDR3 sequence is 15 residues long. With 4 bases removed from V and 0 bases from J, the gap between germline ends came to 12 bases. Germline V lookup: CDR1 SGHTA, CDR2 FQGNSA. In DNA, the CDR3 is TGTGCCAGCAGCTCCTCCAGGACCCTGAACACTGAAGCTTTCTTT. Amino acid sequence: CASSSSRTLNTEAFF.

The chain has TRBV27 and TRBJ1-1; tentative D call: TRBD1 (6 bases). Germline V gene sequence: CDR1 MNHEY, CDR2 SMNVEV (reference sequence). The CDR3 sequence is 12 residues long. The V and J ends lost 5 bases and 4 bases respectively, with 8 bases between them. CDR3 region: CASSTRGTEAFF. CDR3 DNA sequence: TGTGCCAGCAGTACCAGGGGCACTGAAGCTTTCTTT.

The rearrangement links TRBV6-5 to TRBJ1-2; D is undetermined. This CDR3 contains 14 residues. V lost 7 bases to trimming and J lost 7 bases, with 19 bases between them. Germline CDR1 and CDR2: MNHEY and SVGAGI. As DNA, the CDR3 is TGTGCCAGCAAACAAACGCCCGTCCGTAGTGGCTACACCTTC. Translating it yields CASKQTPVRSGYTF.

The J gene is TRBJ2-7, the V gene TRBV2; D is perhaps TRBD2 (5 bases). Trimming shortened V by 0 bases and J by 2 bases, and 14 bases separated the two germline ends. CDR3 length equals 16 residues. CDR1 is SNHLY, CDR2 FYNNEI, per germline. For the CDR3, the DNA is TGTGCCAGCAGTGAAGCACATACTAGACCCACCTACGAGCAGTACTTC. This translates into CASSEAHTRPTYEQYF.

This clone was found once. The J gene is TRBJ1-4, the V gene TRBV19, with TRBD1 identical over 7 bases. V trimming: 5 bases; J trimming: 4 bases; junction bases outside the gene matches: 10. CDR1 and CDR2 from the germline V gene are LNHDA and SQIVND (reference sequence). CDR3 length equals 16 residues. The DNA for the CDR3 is TGTGCCAGTAGTCTTCAAGGGGGCGGAGGTAATGAAAAACTGTTTTTT. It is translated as CASSLQGGGGNEKLFF.

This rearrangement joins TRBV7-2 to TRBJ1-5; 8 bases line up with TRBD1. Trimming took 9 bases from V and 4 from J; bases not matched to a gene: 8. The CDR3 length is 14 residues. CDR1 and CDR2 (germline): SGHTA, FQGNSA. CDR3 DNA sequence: TGTGCCAGAGTCCGGGACAGGAAGAATCAGCCCCAGCATTTT. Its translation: CARVRDRKNQPQHF.

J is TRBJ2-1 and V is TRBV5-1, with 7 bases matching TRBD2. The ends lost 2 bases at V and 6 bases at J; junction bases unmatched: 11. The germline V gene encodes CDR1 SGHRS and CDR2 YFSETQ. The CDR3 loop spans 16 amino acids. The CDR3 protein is CASSFLWGGVSNEQFF. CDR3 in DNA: TGCGCCAGCAGCTTCCTTTGGGGGGGAGTCTCCAATGAGCAGTTCTTC.

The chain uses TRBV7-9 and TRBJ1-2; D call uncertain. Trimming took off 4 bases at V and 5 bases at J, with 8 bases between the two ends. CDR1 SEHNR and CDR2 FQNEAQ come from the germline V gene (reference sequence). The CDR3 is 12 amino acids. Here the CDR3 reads CASSSGSYGYTF. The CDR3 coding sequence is TGTGCCAGCAGCTCCGGGTCTTATGGCTACACCTTC. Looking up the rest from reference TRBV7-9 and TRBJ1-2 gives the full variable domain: DTGVSQNPRHKITKRGQNVTFRCDPISEHNRLYWYRQTLGQGPEFLTYFQNEAQLEKSRLLSDRFSAERPKGSFSTLEIQRTEQGDSAMYLCASSSGSYGYTFGSGTRLTVV.

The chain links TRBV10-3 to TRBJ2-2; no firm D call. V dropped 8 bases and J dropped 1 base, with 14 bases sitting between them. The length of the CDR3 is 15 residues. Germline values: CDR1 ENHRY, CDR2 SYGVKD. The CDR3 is CAIARTQENTGELFF. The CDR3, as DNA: TGTGCCATCGCTAGGACGCAGGAGAACACCGGGGAGCTGTTTTTT.

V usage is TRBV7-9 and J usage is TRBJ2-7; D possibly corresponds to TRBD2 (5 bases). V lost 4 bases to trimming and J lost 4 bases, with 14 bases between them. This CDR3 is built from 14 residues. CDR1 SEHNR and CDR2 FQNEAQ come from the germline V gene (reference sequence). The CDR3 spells CASSSPPGLYEQYF. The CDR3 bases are TGTGCCAGCAGCTCGCCCCCGGGATTATACGAGCAGTACTTC.

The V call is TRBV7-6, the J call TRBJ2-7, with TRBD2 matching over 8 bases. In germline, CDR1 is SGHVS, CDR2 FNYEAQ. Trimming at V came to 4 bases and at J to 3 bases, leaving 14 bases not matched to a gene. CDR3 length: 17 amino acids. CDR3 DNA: TGTGCCAGCAGCTCGGGGAGGTGGAAGCGGGGGTTCTACGAGCAGTACTTC. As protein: CASSSGRWKRGFYEQYF.

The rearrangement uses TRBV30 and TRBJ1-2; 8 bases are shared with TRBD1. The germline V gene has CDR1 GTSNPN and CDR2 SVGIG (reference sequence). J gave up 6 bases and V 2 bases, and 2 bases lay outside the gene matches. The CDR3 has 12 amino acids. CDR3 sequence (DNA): TGTGCCTGGAGTTCAGGGGGCAATGGCTACACCTTC. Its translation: CAWSSGGNGYTF.

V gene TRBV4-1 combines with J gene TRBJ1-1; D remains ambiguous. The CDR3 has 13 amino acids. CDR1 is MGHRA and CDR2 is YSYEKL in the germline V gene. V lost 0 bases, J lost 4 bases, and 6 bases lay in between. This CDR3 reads CASSQEQLTEAFF. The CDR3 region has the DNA TGCGCCAGCAGCCAAGAACAGCTCACTGAAGCTTTCTTT.

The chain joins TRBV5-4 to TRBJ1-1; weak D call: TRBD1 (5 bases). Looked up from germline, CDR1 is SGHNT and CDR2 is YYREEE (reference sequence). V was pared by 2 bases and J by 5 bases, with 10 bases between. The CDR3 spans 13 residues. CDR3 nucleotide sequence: TGTGCCAGCAGCTTTCCGAAGGGGACTGAAGCTTTCTTT. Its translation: CASSFPKGTEAFF.

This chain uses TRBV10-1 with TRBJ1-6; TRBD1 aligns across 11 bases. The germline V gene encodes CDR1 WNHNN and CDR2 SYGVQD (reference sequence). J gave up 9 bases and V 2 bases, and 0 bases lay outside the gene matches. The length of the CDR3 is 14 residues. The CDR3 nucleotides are TGCGCCAGCAGTGAGGGACAGGGGGCTTCACCCCTCCACTTT. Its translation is CASSEGQGASPLHF.

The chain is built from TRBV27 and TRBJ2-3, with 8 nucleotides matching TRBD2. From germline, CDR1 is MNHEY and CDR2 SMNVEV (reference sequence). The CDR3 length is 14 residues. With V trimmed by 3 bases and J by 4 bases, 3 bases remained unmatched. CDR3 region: CASSFGGAADTQYF. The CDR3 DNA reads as TGTGCCAGCAGTTTCGGGGGGGCCGCAGATACGCAGTATTTT.

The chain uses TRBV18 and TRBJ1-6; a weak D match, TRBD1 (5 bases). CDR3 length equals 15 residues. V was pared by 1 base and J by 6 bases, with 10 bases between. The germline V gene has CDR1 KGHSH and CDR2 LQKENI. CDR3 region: CASSPLPGPNSPLHF. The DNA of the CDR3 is TGTGCCAGCTCACCACTCCCGGGACCTAATTCACCCCTCCACTTT.

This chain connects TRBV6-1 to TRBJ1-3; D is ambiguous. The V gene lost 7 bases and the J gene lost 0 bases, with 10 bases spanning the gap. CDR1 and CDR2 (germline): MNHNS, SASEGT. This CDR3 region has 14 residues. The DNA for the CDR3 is TGTGCCAGCATGATCGAGAGCTCTGGAAACACCATATATTTT. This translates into CASMIESSGNTIYF.

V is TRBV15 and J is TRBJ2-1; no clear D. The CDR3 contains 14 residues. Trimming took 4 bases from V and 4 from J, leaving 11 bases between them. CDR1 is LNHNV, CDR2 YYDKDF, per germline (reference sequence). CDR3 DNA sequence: TGTGCCACCAGCACCCCGAATAGTTACAATGAGCAGTTCTTC. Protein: CATSTPNSYNEQFF.

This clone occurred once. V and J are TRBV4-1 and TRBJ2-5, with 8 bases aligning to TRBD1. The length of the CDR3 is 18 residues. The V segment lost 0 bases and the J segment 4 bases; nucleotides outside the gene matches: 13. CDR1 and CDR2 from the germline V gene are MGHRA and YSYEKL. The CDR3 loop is CASSQENRDRGGGETQYF. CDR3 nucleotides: TGCGCCAGCAGCCAAGAGAACCGAGACAGGGGTGGGGGAGAGACCCAGTACTTC.

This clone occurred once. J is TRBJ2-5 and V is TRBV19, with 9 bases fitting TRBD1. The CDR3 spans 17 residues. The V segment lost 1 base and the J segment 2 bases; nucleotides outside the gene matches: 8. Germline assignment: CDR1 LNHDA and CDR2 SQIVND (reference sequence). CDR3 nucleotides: TGTGCCAGTAGTATAGCAGGAACCGGGACAGGGCAAGAGACCCAGTACTTC. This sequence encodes CASSIAGTGTGQETQYF.

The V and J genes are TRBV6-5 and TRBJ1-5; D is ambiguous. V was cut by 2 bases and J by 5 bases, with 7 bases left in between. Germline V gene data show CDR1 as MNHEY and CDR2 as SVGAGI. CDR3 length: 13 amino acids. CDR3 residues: CASSYEWDQPQHF. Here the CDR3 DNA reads TGTGCCAGCAGTTACGAGTGGGATCAGCCCCAGCATTTT.

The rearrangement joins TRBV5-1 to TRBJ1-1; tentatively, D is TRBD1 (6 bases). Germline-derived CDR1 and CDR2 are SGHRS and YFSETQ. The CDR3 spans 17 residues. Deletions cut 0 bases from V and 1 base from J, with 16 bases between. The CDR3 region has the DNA TGCGCCAGCAGCTTGGGCCCGGGAGGACAGTCGAACACTGAAGCTTTCTTT. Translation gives CASSLGPGGQSNTEAFF.